The clone carrying this TCR beta chain was recorded at least ten times. Looked up from germline, CDR1 is MNHNS and CDR2 is SASEGT. The CDR3 is made up of 13 amino acids. Losses at the gene ends were 6 bases for V and 9 bases for J; bases not matched to a gene: 6. The sample originates from a study of T cells in Graves' hyperthyroidism and ophthalmopathy. Using RNA transcripts as the source, TCR beta CDR3 regions were amplified. HTBI primers were the set used in a first-round RT-PCR of the TCR CDR3. In TCRdb, the multiplex PCR reads were re-called with MiXCR into one record per CDR3 protein. The sample holds a few hundred thousand distinct CDR3 sequences, about 15% seen once. The study excluded patients with uncontrolled infection, other autoimmune disease, pregnancy or lactation.

The sample taken for sequencing was blood. The sequence was collected from a woman in her thirties with Graves' hyperthyroidism. The J gene is TRBJ1-5, the V gene TRBV6-1; 9 bases match TRBD1. The CDR3: CASRNRGRWPQHF. In DNA, the CDR3 is TGTGCCAGCAGGAACAGGGGGCGATGGCCCCAGCATTTT.